A selection of T cell receptor beta chains follows, all from one sample in a study of technical replicates of blood from a handful of donors. The method was immunoSEQ multiplex PCR; TCRdb's version includes in-frame clones alone and lacks a portion of them. The sample includes roughly 90,000 clones, less than 96% seen only once; the top ten take more than 0.35%. Sequenced input: T cells isolated from PBMCs. Receptor source: a human donor in good health. The CDR3 runs from the conserved cysteine through the conserved F or W. The order of the fields is clone size, V gene, CDR3 length, D gene, J gene, CDR3 protein, CDR3 DNA. A D gene is named only where the DNA matches it firmly. Where a row states a size, it is once, few, many or the class of an expanded clone; other rows omit it.

clone_size: NA; v_call: TRBV7-9; cdr3_length: 15; d_call: TRBD1; j_call: TRBJ1-1; cdr3_aa: CASSPKRQGNTEAFF; cdr3_nt: TGTGCCAGCAGCCCGAAGAGACAGGGGAACACTGAAGCTTTCTTT
clone_size: NA; v_call: TRBV11-2; cdr3_length: 14; d_call: NA; j_call: TRBJ1-4; cdr3_aa: CASSLLIGAEKLFF; cdr3_nt: TGTGCCAGCAGCCTCCTAATAGGGGCAGAAAAACTGTTTTTT
clone_size: NA; v_call: TRBV6-1; cdr3_length: 14; d_call: NA; j_call: TRBJ2-5; cdr3_aa: CASSEAGGRETQYF; cdr3_nt: TGTGCCAGCAGTGAAGCAGGAGGAAGGGAGACCCAGTACTTC
clone_size: NA; v_call: TRBV6-1; cdr3_length: 14; d_call: TRBD2; j_call: TRBJ2-3; cdr3_aa: CASIYSGKLDTQYF; cdr3_nt: TGTGCCAGCATCTATAGCGGGAAATTAGATACGCAGTATTTT
clone_size: NA; v_call: TRBV19; cdr3_length: 14; d_call: NA; j_call: TRBJ2-3; cdr3_aa: CASGDGLGTDTQYF; cdr3_nt: TGTGCCAGTGGAGACGGCCTTGGCACAGATACGCAGTATTTT
clone_size: NA; v_call: TRBV29-1; cdr3_length: 12; d_call: NA; j_call: TRBJ2-2; cdr3_aa: CSVRRGTGELFF; cdr3_nt: TGCAGCGTTAGGAGGGGCACCGGGGAGCTGTTTTTT
clone_size: NA; v_call: TRBV10-2; cdr3_length: 16; d_call: TRBD2; j_call: TRBJ2-5; cdr3_aa: CASSVPTSGGQETQYF; cdr3_nt: TGCGCCAGCAGTGTCCCGACTAGCGGGGGCCAAGAGACCCAGTACTTC
clone_size: once; v_call: TRBV6-5; cdr3_length: 14; d_call: TRBD1; j_call: TRBJ2-5; cdr3_aa: CASSDRVRQETQYF; cdr3_nt: TGTGCCAGCAGTGACAGGGTTCGGCAAGAGACCCAGTACTTC
clone_size: NA; v_call: TRBV7-9; cdr3_length: 13; d_call: NA; j_call: TRBJ2-7; cdr3_aa: CASSLSPSYEQYF; cdr3_nt: TGTGCCAGCAGCTTATCTCCGTCCTACGAGCAGTACTTC
clone_size: NA; v_call: TRBV4-2; cdr3_length: 13; d_call: TRBD2; j_call: TRBJ2-3; cdr3_aa: CASRGSGTDTQYF; cdr3_nt: TGTGCCAGCAGGGGTAGCGGGACAGATACGCAGTATTTT
clone_size: NA; v_call: TRBV13; cdr3_length: 16; d_call: NA; j_call: TRBJ1-5; cdr3_aa: CASSLSGAHSNQPQHF; cdr3_nt: TGTGCCAGCAGCTTATCAGGGGCCCATAGCAATCAGCCCCAGCATTTT
clone_size: once; v_call: TRBV28; cdr3_length: 17; d_call: TRBD2; j_call: TRBJ2-3; cdr3_aa: CASSLRSGSLGGDTQYF; cdr3_nt: TGTGCCAGCAGTTTAAGAAGCGGGAGTCTTGGGGGGGATACGCAGTATTTT
clone_size: NA; v_call: TRBV5-1; cdr3_length: 15; d_call: NA; j_call: TRBJ2-3; cdr3_aa: CASSMEGEFQDTQYF; cdr3_nt: TGCGCCAGCAGCATGGAGGGGGAGTTTCAAGATACGCAGTATTTT
clone_size: NA; v_call: TRBV9; cdr3_length: 13; d_call: NA; j_call: TRBJ2-1; cdr3_aa: CASSVGLANEQFF; cdr3_nt: TGTGCCAGCAGCGTAGGCCTAGCCAATGAGCAGTTCTTC
clone_size: NA; v_call: TRBV11-2; cdr3_length: 11; d_call: NA; j_call: TRBJ2-7; cdr3_aa: CASSGVRVQYF; cdr3_nt: TGTGCCAGCAGCGGAGTCAGGGTCCAGTACTTC
clone_size: few; v_call: TRBV30; cdr3_length: 12; d_call: TRBD1; j_call: TRBJ1-1; cdr3_aa: CAWGTGNTEAFF; cdr3_nt: TGTGCCTGGGGGACAGGGAACACTGAAGCTTTCTTT
clone_size: NA; v_call: TRBV19; cdr3_length: 14; d_call: NA; j_call: TRBJ1-2; cdr3_aa: CASTPGGGSYGYTF; cdr3_nt: TGTGCCAGTACCCCCGGGGGGGGCTCCTATGGCTACACCTTC
clone_size: NA; v_call: TRBV7-3; cdr3_length: 14; d_call: TRBD2; j_call: TRBJ2-1; cdr3_aa: CASSIAGGYNEQFF; cdr3_nt: TGTGCCAGCAGCATAGCGGGAGGCTACAATGAGCAGTTCTTC
clone_size: few; v_call: TRBV6-1; cdr3_length: 14; d_call: NA; j_call: TRBJ1-1; cdr3_aa: CASSLEFMNTEAFF; cdr3_nt: TGTGCCAGCAGTTTAGAGTTCATGAACACTGAAGCTTTCTTT
clone_size: NA; v_call: TRBV4-1; cdr3_length: 12; d_call: TRBD2; j_call: TRBJ2-5; cdr3_aa: CASSLDAGGQYF; cdr3_nt: TGCGCCAGCAGCCTGGATGCGGGAGGGCAGTACTTC
clone_size: NA; v_call: TRBV28; cdr3_length: 13; d_call: NA; j_call: TRBJ2-5; cdr3_aa: CASSSPGWETQYF; cdr3_nt: TGTGCCAGCAGTTCGCCAGGGTGGGAGACCCAGTACTTC
clone_size: NA; v_call: TRBV21-1; cdr3_length: 16; d_call: NA; j_call: TRBJ2-7; cdr3_aa: CASSPLAETTSYEQYF; cdr3_nt: TGTGCCAGCAGCCCCCTAGCGGAAACCACCTCCTACGAGCAGTACTTC
clone_size: NA; v_call: TRBV18; cdr3_length: 15; d_call: TRBD2; j_call: TRBJ2-1; cdr3_aa: CASSPLGLAGSEQFF; cdr3_nt: TGTGCCAGCTCACCATTAGGACTAGCGGGAAGTGAGCAGTTCTTC
clone_size: NA; v_call: TRBV19; cdr3_length: 15; d_call: TRBD2; j_call: TRBJ2-5; cdr3_aa: CASSYSGTIPETQYF; cdr3_nt: TGTGCCAGTAGCTACTCCGGGACTATCCCAGAGACCCAGTACTTC
clone_size: once; v_call: TRBV7-9; cdr3_length: 12; d_call: TRBD2; j_call: TRBJ2-5; cdr3_aa: CAGGLAAETQYF; cdr3_nt: TGTGCCGGGGGACTAGCTGCAGAGACCCAGTACTTC
clone_size: NA; v_call: TRBV5-1; cdr3_length: 14; d_call: NA; j_call: TRBJ2-3; cdr3_aa: CASSPRDSTDTQYF; cdr3_nt: TGCGCCAGCAGCCCGAGGGACTCCACAGATACGCAGTATTTT
clone_size: NA; v_call: TRBV14; cdr3_length: 14; d_call: TRBD1; j_call: TRBJ1-1; cdr3_aa: CASSQDRENTEAFF; cdr3_nt: TGTGCCAGCAGCCAGGACAGGGAGAACACTGAAGCTTTCTTT
clone_size: NA; v_call: TRBV5-4; cdr3_length: 16; d_call: NA; j_call: TRBJ2-7; cdr3_aa: CASSLSDAGLSYEQYF; cdr3_nt: TGTGCCAGCAGCTTGTCCGACGCGGGACTGTCCTACGAGCAGTACTTC
clone_size: once; v_call: TRBV7-8; cdr3_length: 15; d_call: NA; j_call: TRBJ1-5; cdr3_aa: CASSLDSGGGEPQHF; cdr3_nt: TGTGCCAGCAGCTTAGATTCGGGGGGCGGGGAGCCCCAGCATTTT
clone_size: NA; v_call: TRBV27; cdr3_length: 18; d_call: TRBD2; j_call: TRBJ2-1; cdr3_aa: CASGVLAGDSLSYNEQFF; cdr3_nt: TGTGCCAGCGGGGTACTAGCGGGAGATTCTTTATCCTACAATGAGCAGTTCTTC
clone_size: NA; v_call: TRBV10-1; cdr3_length: 13; d_call: NA; j_call: TRBJ1-2; cdr3_aa: CASSEAGIYGYTF; cdr3_nt: TGCGCCAGCAGTGAGGCAGGGATCTATGGCTACACCTTC
clone_size: NA; v_call: TRBV28; cdr3_length: 18; d_call: NA; j_call: TRBJ1-5; cdr3_aa: CASSFRWRGTYSNQPQHF; cdr3_nt: TGTGCCAGCAGTTTCAGGTGGAGGGGAACCTATAGCAATCAGCCCCAGCATTTT
clone_size: NA; v_call: TRBV7-9; cdr3_length: 12; d_call: NA; j_call: TRBJ2-3; cdr3_aa: CASKGALDTQYF; cdr3_nt: TGTGCCAGCAAAGGGGCCTTAGATACGCAGTATTTT
clone_size: NA; v_call: TRBV11-1; cdr3_length: 14; d_call: TRBD1; j_call: TRBJ2-7; cdr3_aa: CASSSPGQAYEQYF; cdr3_nt: TGTGCCAGCAGCTCTCCGGGACAGGCTTACGAGCAGTACTTC
clone_size: NA; v_call: TRBV5-1; cdr3_length: 17; d_call: TRBD1; j_call: TRBJ2-6; cdr3_aa: CASSAGTDFSGANVLTF; cdr3_nt: TGCGCCAGCAGCGCCGGGACAGACTTCTCTGGGGCCAACGTCCTGACTTTC
clone_size: NA; v_call: TRBV5-6; cdr3_length: 12; d_call: NA; j_call: TRBJ2-7; cdr3_aa: CASSLELAEQYF; cdr3_nt: TGTGCCAGCAGCTTGGAACTAGCCGAGCAGTACTTC
clone_size: once; v_call: TRBV9; cdr3_length: 14; d_call: NA; j_call: TRBJ2-7; cdr3_aa: CASSVGVAPYEQYF; cdr3_nt: TGTGCCAGCAGCGTAGGAGTAGCCCCCTACGAGCAGTACTTC
clone_size: NA; v_call: TRBV29-1; cdr3_length: 12; d_call: TRBD1; j_call: TRBJ2-5; cdr3_aa: CSVTGVQETQYF; cdr3_nt: TGCAGCGTCACAGGGGTTCAAGAGACCCAGTACTTC
clone_size: NA; v_call: TRBV28; cdr3_length: 14; d_call: TRBD1; j_call: TRBJ2-7; cdr3_aa: CASSFPGQSYEQYF; cdr3_nt: TGTGCCAGCAGTTTCCCGGGACAGTCCTACGAGCAGTACTTC
clone_size: NA; v_call: TRBV2; cdr3_length: 18; d_call: TRBD2; j_call: TRBJ2-1; cdr3_aa: CASSSAPPGLAFYNEQFF; cdr3_nt: TGTGCCAGCAGCTCAGCCCCCCCGGGACTAGCGTTCTACAATGAGCAGTTCTTC
clone_size: NA; v_call: TRBV30; cdr3_length: 13; d_call: NA; j_call: TRBJ2-5; cdr3_aa: CAWRGAAEETQYF; cdr3_nt: TGTGCCTGGAGGGGGGCAGCCGAAGAGACCCAGTACTTC